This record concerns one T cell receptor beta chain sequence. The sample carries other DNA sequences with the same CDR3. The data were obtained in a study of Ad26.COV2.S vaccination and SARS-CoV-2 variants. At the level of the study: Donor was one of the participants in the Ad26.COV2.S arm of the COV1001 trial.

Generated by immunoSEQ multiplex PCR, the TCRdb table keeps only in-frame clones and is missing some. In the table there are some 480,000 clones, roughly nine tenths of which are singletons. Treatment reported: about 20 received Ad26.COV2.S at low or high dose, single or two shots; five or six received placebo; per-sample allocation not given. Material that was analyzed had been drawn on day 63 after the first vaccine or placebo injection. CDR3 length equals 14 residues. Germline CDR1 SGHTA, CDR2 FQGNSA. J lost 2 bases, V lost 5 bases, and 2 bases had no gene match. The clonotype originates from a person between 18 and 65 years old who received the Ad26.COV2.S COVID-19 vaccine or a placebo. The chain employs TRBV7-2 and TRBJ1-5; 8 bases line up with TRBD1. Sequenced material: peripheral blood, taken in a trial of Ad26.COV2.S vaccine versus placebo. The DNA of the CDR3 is TGTGCCAGCAGCCCACAGGGGGGCAATCAGCCCCAGCATTTT. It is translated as CASSPQGGNQPQHF.